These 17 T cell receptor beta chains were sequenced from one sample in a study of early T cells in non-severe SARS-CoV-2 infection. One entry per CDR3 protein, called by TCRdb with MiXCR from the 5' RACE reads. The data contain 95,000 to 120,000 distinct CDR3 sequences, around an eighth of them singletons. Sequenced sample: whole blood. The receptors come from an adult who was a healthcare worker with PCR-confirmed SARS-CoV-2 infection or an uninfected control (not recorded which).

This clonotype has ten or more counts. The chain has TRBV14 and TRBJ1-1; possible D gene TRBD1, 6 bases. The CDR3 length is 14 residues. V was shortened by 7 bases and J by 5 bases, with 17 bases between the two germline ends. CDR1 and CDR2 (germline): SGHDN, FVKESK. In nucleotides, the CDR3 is TGTGCCAGCAACAAGGGGGGTTGGTGGACTGAAGCTTTCTTT. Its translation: CASNKGGWWTEAFF.

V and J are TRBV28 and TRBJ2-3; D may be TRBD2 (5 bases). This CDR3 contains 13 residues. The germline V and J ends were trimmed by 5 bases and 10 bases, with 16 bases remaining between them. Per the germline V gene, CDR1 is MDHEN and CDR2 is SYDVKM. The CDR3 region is CASSAPLVTAQYF. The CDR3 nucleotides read TGTGCCAGCAGTGCCCCACTAGTTACCGCGCAGTATTTT.

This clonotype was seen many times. The CDR3 DNA is TGTGCCAGCAGACGGGACGGAGCTAACTATGGCTACACCTTC. The encoded protein is CASRRDGANYGYTF. The V gene is TRBV6-2 or TRBV6-3, the J gene TRBJ1-2, with D perhaps TRBD1 (5 bases). The CDR3 sequence is 14 residues long. V was pared by 6 bases and J by 0 bases, with 11 bases between. Germline V gene lookup returns CDR1 MNHEY and CDR2 SVGEGT.

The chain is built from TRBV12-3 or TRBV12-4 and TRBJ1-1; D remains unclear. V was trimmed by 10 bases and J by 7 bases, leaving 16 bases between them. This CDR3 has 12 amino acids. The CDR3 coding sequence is TGTGCCACCGTAGTCTGGAGGCTTGAAGCTTTCTTT. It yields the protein CATVVWRLEAFF.

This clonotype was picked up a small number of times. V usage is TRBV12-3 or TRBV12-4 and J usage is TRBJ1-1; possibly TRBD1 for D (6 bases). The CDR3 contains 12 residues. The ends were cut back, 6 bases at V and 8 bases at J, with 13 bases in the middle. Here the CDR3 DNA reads TGTGCCAGCAGGCGTACCGGGACAGAAGCTTTCTTT. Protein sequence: CASRRTGTEAFF.

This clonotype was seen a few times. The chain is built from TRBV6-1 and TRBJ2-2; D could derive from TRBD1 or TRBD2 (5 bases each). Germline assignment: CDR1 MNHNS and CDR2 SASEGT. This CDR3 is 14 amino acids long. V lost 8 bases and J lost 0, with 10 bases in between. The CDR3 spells CASGGPTNTGELFF. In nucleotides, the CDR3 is TGTGCCAGCGGGGGACCTACGAACACCGGGGAGCTGTTTTTT.

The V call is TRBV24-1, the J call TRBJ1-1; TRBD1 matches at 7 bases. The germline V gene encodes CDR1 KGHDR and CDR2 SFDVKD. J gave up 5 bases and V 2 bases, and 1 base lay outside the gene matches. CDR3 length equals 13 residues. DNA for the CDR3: TGTGCCACCAGTGATTACAGGGGAACTGAAGCTTTCTTT. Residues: CATSDYRGTEAFF.

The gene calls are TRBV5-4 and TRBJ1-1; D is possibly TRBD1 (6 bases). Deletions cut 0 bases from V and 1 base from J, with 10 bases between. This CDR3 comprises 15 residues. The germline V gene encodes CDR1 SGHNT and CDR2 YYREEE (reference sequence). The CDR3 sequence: CASSLAGGENTEAFF. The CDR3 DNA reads TGTGCCAGCAGCTTGGCCGGGGGCGAGAACACTGAAGCTTTCTTT.

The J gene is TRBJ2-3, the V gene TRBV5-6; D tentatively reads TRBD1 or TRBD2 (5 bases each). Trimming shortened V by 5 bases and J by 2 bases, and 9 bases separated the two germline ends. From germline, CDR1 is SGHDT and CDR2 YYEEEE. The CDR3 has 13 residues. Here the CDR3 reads CASRRDHTDTQYF. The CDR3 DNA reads TGTGCCAGCAGAAGGGACCACACAGATACGCAGTATTTT.

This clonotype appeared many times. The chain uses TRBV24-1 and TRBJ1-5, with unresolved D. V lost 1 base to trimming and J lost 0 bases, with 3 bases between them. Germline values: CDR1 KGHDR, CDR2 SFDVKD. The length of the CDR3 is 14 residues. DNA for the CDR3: TGTGCCACCAGTGATTTCTATAGCAATCAGCCCCAGCATTTT. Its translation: CATSDFYSNQPQHF.

The CDR3 coding sequence is TGTGCCAGCAGTTTGAGTATCACAGGAGCTTTCTTT. This sequence encodes CASSLSITGAFF. The genes are TRBV12-3 or TRBV12-4 and TRBJ1-1, with D possibly matching TRBD1 (5 bases). The CDR3 loop spans 12 amino acids. The ends were cut back, 3 bases at V and 10 bases at J, with 12 bases in the middle.

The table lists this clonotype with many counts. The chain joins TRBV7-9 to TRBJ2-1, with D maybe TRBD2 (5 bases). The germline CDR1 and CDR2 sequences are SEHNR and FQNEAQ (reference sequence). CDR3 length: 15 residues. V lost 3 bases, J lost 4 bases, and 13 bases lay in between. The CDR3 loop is CASSFDPGRYNEQFF. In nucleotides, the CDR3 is TGTGCCAGCAGCTTCGACCCGGGGAGATACAATGAGCAGTTCTTC.

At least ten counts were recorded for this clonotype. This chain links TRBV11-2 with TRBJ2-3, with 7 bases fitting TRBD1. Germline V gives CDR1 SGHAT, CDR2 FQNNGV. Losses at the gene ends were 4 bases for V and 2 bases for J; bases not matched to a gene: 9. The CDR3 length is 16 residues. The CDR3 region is CASSWSQGGLTDTQYF. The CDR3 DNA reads TGTGCCAGCAGCTGGAGTCAAGGGGGCCTCACAGATACGCAGTATTTT.

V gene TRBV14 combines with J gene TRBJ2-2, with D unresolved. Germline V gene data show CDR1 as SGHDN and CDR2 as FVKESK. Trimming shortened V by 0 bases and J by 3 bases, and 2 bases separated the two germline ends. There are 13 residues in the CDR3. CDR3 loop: CASSQDYTGELFF. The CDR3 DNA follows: TGTGCCAGCAGCCAAGACTACACCGGGGAGCTGTTTTTT.

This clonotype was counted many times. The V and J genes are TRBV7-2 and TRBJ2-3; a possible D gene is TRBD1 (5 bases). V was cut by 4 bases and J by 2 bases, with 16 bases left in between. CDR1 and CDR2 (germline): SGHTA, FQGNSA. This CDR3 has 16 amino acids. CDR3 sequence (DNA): TGTGCCAGCAGCTCCCGCCCTATGGGGCACACAGATACGCAGTATTTT. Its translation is CASSSRPMGHTDTQYF.

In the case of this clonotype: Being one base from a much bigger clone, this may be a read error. The CDR3 bases are TGTACCAGCAGTCACGGGGGACCCATAGCAGAGACCCAGTACTTC. Translation gives CTSSHGGPIAETQYF. This chain uses TRBV6-2 or TRBV6-3 with TRBJ2-5; a weak D match, TRBD2 (6 bases). Germline V gene sequence: CDR1 MNHEY, CDR2 SVGEGT. The CDR3 contains 15 residues.

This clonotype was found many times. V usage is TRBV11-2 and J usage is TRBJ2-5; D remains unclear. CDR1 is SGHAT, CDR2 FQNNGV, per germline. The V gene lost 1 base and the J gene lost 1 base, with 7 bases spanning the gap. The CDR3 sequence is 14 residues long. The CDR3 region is CASSLGPFQETQYF. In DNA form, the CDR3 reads TGTGCCAGCAGCTTAGGCCCCTTCCAAGAGACCCAGTACTTC.